Listed below are T cell receptor beta chains from one sample, sequenced in a study of shared clonotypes between healthy human individuals. The table came from immunoSEQ multiplex PCR; TCRdb's copy has only in-frame clones and leaves some out. The sample shows hundreds of thousands of clones, nearly 98% of them seen only once. Sequenced sample: naive CD8+ T cells sorted from blood. These receptors all come from a man younger than 40 in good health. CDR3s include the opening cysteine and the closing phenylalanine or tryptophan. D genes are given only for firm matches. Size tells how often a clone was seen (once, few, many) or the class of an expanded clone, and some rows leave it out.

j_call	clone_size	v_call	d_call	cdr3_nt	cdr3_aa
TRBJ2-7	-	TRBV28	TRBD2	TGTGCCAGCATAAGGGGCGGGAGAGCTTACGAGCAGTACTTC	CASIRGGRAYEQYF
TRBJ2-5	once	TRBV6-1	-	TGTGCCAGCAGTGAAGTATCGGGCCTGGGGGGAGAGACCCAGTACTTC	CASSEVSGLGGETQYF
TRBJ1-4	-	TRBV4-2	-	TGTGCCAGCAGCCAAGATCGTTGGGGGGAAAGGGAACTGTTTTTT	CASSQDRWGERELFF
TRBJ2-7	-	TRBV5-5	-	TGTGCCAGCAGCACCGATAGGGTTCCCCTTTACGAGCAGTACTTC	CASSTDRVPLYEQYF
TRBJ2-7	-	TRBV6-6	-	TGTGCCAGCGGTCCCCTACCCTTACTCCCGGGATACGAGCAGTACTTC	CASGPLPLLPGYEQYF
TRBJ2-7	once	TRBV29-1	-	TGCAGCGTTGAAGGGGGACGGTCCTACGAGCAGTACTTC	CSVEGGRSYEQYF
TRBJ1-1	-	TRBV6-1	TRBD1	TGTGCCAGCAGTGTGGACAGGGGGAACACTGAAGCTTTCTTT	CASSVDRGNTEAFF
TRBJ2-2	-	TRBV27	-	TGTGCCAGCAGTAGCCTGGGGGTAAACGGGGAGCTGTTTTTT	CASSSLGVNGELFF
TRBJ2-7	-	TRBV19	-	TGTGCCAGTAGAGGCGGGACAGTCGAGCAGTACTTC	CASRGGTVEQYF
TRBJ2-5	-	TRBV11-2	-	TGTGCCAGCAGCTTAGCGGGAGTAGGGGAGACCCAGTACTTC	CASSLAGVGETQYF
TRBJ2-1	-	TRBV7-3	-	TGTGCCAGCAGCCCTACTGTGGGGTGGAATGAGCAGTTCTTC	CASSPTVGWNEQFF
TRBJ2-7	once	TRBV7-9	-	TGTGCCAGCAGCTCCGGACACGCGTCCTTCTACGAGCAGTACTTC	CASSSGHASFYEQYF
TRBJ2-3	once	TRBV27	-	TGTGCCACCGGTGGACTTGGCACAGATACGCAGTATTTT	CATGGLGTDTQYF
TRBJ1-1	-	TRBV7-9	-	TGTGCCAGCAGCCTTGACGTATCCACTGAAGCTTTCTTT	CASSLDVSTEAFF
TRBJ2-7	once	TRBV7-9	TRBD1	TGTGCCAGCAGCTTAGAACGACAGGGGTTCTACGAGCAGTACTTC	CASSLERQGFYEQYF
TRBJ2-7	-	TRBV19	-	TGTGCCAGTAGCAACACCCTTGGGGAGCAGTACTTC	CASSNTLGEQYF
TRBJ1-1	-	TRBV10-3	-	TGTGCCATCAGTGAGTTGCTCGGACAGATGAACACTGAAGCTTTCTTT	CAISELLGQMNTEAFF
TRBJ2-7	-	TRBV10-1	TRBD1	TGCGCCAGCAGTGAGTCTTCCAGGGGGTGGAACTACGAGCAGTACTTC	CASSESSRGWNYEQYF
TRBJ2-3	-	TRBV5-1	TRBD2	TGCGCCAGCAGCTCATTAGCGGGAGGATCCAGCACAGATACGCAGTATTTT	CASSSLAGGSSTDTQYF
TRBJ1-5	-	TRBV2	TRBD1	TGTGCCAGCAGTGGGAACGAGGTATCCAGGGGGTTTTATCAGCCCCAGCATTTT	CASSGNEVSRGFYQPQHF
TRBJ2-7	once	TRBV29-1	TRBD1	TGCAGCGCTTCGGACAGGGGGCTATACGAGCAGTACTTC	CSASDRGLYEQYF
TRBJ2-7	once	TRBV10-2	-	TGCGCCAGCAGTGATCTACCCACTATGGCCTACGAGCAGTACTTC	CASSDLPTMAYEQYF
TRBJ2-7	-	TRBV9	-	TGTGCCAGCAGCACACAAGAGCGCTACGAGCAGTACTTC	CASSTQERYEQYF
TRBJ1-1	-	TRBV19	TRBD1	TGTGCCAGTAGTAGGGACGGACAGGCTGTGGTAATGAACACTGAAGCTTTCTTT	CASSRDGQAVVMNTEAFF
TRBJ2-3	-	TRBV2	-	TGTGCCAGCAGGACAGCCTTTGGGGTTGAGGGGGACACAGATACGCAGTATTTT	CASRTAFGVEGDTDTQYF
TRBJ2-5	-	TRBV6-7	-	TGTGCCAGCACTTCTTACCAACAACAAGAGACCCAGTACTTC	CASTSYQQQETQYF
TRBJ2-7	-	TRBV7-8	-	TGTGCCAGCAGCTCGGAGGCTTCCTACGAGCAGTACTTC	CASSSEASYEQYF
TRBJ2-1	-	TRBV5-4	-	TGTGCCAGCAGCTTTGAGACGGACAATGAGCAGTTCTTC	CASSFETDNEQFF
TRBJ2-3	-	TRBV5-1	-	TGCGCCAGCAGCTGGGCCGGGGGTATGGCAGATACGCAGTATTTT	CASSWAGGMADTQYF
TRBJ2-1	-	TRBV4-3	-	TGCGCCAGCAGCCAAGAAGTTATCTCTTACAATGAGCAGTTCTTC	CASSQEVISYNEQFF
TRBJ1-4	-	TRBV19	TRBD1	TGTGCCAGTAGTAAGACAGGGGGGAAATTACGTGAAAAACTGTTTTTT	CASSKTGGKLREKLFF
TRBJ2-7	-	TRBV6-5	TRBD2	TGTGCCAGCAGTTCAAATGGGGGGGAACACGAGCAGTACTTC	CASSSNGGEHEQYF
TRBJ2-5	-	TRBV30	-	TGTGCCTGGAGTGTACTTGGCCGGACCGAAAGGGAGACCCAGTACTTC	CAWSVLGRTERETQYF
TRBJ2-7	-	TRBV2	TRBD2	TGTGCCAGCAGTATCGCTAGCGGGAATCGGGTGTACGAGCAGTACTTC	CASSIASGNRVYEQYF
TRBJ2-5	-	TRBV27	TRBD2	TGTGCCAGCACCGGACTAGCGGGAGGTTGGGAGACCCAGTACTTC	CASTGLAGGWETQYF
TRBJ2-1	-	TRBV30	TRBD2	TGTGCCTGGAGTGTGACTAGCGGGTGGAATGAGCAGTTCTTC	CAWSVTSGWNEQFF
TRBJ2-5	-	TRBV19	TRBD2	TGTGCCAGTAAGGCTAGCGGACCAATCCAAGAGACCCAGTACTTC	CASKASGPIQETQYF
TRBJ1-1	-	TRBV29-1	-	TGCAGCGTTGGGGGTGAAGCTTTCTTT	CSVGGEAFF
TRBJ2-1	once	TRBV28	-	TGTGCCAGCAGTTTATTTCACAATGAGCAGTTCTTC	CASSLFHNEQFF
TRBJ2-2	-	TRBV5-1	-	TGCGCCAGCAGCATGTTTCTAGATATTCCCGGGGAGCTGTTTTTT	CASSMFLDIPGELFF
TRBJ1-4	-	TRBV7-9	TRBD1	TGTGCCAGCAGCTCGGACAGGGGGTGGAGTTCTAATGAAAAACTGTTTTTT	CASSSDRGWSSNEKLFF
TRBJ2-7	-	TRBV5-1	-	TGCGCCAGCAGCTTGTTGGAGAGAGATTACGAGCAGTACTTC	CASSLLERDYEQYF
TRBJ2-2	-	TRBV30	-	TGTGCCTGGATCCAGTCGGGTACCGGGGAGCTGTTTTTT	CAWIQSGTGELFF
TRBJ2-2	-	TRBV19	TRBD2	TGTGCCACCTATAGCGGGAGCGGGGAGCTGTTTTTT	CATYSGSGELFF
TRBJ2-2	-	TRBV29-1	TRBD1	TGCAGCGTTAGGACAGGGGAAAACACCGGGGAGCTGTTTTTT	CSVRTGENTGELFF
TRBJ2-3	once	TRBV5-1	-	TGCGCCAGCAGCTTCGCCGGGGTTGGCACAGATACGCAGTATTTT	CASSFAGVGTDTQYF
TRBJ2-3	-	TRBV27	-	TGTGCCAGCAGTCCCTCGACAGATACGCAGTATTTT	CASSPSTDTQYF
TRBJ1-2	-	TRBV19	-	TGTGCCACCCACGGGACCTCACTCTATGGCTACACCTTC	CATHGTSLYGYTF